The clone carrying this T cell receptor (beta chain) was picked up many times. The investigators reverse transcribed all of the isolated RNA, so they sequenced expressed TCRB transcripts. Measured with immunoSEQ multiplex PCR; TCRdb has only the in-frame clones, and not every one. The sample records 310,000 or so clones, approximately 8.2% being singletons. The data were taken from a study of beta chain features in type 1 diabetes. Germline trimming cut 1 base from V and 5 bases from J; bases unmatched to any gene: 12. The CDR3 extends over 18 amino acids. Germline-derived CDR1 and CDR2 are SGHTA and FQGNSA. Around 0.12 L of blood, on average, came from one heparinised draw per donor.

The chain joins TRBV7-2 to TRBJ2-1; 9 nucleotides align to TRBD2. The clonotype was recovered from a woman aged 18-29 years in good health. The material sequenced was central memory CD4+ T cells from blood. The CDR3 DNA reads TGTGCCAGCAGCTTAGGGCTCCGGCCGGGACTAGCAGACAATGAGCAGTTCTTC. Translating it yields CASSLGLRPGLADNEQFF.